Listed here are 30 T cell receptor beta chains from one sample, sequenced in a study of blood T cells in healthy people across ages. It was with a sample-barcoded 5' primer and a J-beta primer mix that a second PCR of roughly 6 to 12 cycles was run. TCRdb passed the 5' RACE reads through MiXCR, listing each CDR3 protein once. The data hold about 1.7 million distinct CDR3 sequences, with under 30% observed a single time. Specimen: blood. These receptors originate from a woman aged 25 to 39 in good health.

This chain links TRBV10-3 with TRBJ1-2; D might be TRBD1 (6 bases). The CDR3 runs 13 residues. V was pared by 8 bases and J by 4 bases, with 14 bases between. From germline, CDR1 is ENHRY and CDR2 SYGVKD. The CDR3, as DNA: TGTGCCATCCGATCAGGGGCCCGCTATGGCTACACCTTC. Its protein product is CAIRSGARYGYTF.

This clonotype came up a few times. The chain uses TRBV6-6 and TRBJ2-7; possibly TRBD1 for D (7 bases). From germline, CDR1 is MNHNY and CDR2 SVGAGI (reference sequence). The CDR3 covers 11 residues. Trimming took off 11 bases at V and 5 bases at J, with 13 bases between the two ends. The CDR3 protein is CAGARGDEQYF. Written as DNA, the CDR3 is TGTGCCGGCGCCAGGGGGGACGAGCAGTACTTC.

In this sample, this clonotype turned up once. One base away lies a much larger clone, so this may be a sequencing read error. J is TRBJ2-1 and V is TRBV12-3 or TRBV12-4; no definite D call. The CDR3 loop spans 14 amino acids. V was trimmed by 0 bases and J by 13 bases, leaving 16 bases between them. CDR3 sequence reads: CASSLAHRQETQFF. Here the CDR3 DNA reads TGTGCCAGCAGTTTAGCGCACAGACAAGAGACCCAGTTCTTC.

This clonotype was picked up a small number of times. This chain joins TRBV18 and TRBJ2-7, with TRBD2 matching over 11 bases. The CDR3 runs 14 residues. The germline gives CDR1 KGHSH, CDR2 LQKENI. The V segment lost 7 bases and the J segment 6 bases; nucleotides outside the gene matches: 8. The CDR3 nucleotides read TGTGCCAGCTTCTCCACTAGCGGGGGAGGCGAGCAGTACTTC. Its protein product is CASFSTSGGGEQYF.

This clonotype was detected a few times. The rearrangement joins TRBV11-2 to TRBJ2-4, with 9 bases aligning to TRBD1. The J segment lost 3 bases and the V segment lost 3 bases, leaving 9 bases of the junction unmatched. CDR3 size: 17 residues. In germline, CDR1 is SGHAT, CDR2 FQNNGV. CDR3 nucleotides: TGTGCCAGCAGCTTCGGGTCACAGGGGGCGGACAAAAACATTCAGTACTTC. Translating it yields CASSFGSQGADKNIQYF.

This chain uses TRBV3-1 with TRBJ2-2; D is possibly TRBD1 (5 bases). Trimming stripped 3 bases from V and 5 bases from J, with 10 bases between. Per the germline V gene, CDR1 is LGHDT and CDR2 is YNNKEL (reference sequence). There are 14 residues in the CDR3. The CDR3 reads CASSHPGATGELFF. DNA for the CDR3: TGTGCCAGCAGCCACCCTGGGGCAACCGGGGAGCTGTTTTTT.

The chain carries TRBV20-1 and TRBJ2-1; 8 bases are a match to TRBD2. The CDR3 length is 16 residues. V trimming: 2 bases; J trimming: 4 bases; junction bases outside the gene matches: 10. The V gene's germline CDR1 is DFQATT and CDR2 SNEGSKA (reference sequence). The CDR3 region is CSARNKGGLAYNEQFF. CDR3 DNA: TGCAGTGCTAGAAATAAGGGAGGACTAGCTTACAATGAGCAGTTCTTC.

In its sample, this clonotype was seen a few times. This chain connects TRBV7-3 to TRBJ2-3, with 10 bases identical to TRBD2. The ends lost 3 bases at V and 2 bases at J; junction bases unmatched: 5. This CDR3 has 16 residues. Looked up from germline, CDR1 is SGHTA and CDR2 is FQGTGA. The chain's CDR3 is CASSLEAGGATDTQYF. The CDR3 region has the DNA TGTGCCAGCAGCTTGGAAGCGGGGGGGGCCACAGATACGCAGTATTTT.

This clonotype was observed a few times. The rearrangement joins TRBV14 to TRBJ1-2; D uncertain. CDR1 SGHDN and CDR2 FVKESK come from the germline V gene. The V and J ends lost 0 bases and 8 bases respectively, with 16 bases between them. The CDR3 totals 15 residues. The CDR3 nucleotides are TGTGCCAGCAGCCAAGAGTATCGCCCTTTGGGCGGCTACACCTTC. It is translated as CASSQEYRPLGGYTF.

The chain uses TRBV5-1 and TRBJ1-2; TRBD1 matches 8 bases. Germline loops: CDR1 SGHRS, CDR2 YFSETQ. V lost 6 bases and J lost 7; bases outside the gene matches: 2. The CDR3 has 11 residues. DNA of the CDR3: TGCGCCAGCAACGGACAGGGTGGCTACACCTTC. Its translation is CASNGQGGYTF.

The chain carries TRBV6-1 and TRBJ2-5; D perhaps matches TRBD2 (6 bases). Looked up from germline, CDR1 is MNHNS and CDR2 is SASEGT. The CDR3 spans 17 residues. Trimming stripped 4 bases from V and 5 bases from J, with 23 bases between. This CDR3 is CASSAQPLAFAGETQYF. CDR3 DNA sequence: TGTGCCAGCAGTGCCCAGCCCCTAGCGTTCGCCGGGGAGACCCAGTACTTC.

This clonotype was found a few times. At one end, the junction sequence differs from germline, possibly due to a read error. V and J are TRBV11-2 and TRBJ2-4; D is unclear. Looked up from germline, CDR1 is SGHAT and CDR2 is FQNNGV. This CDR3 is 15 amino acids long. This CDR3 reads CASSSPGDAKSIQYF. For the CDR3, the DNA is TGTGCCAGCAGCTCACCTGGGGATGCCAAAAGCATTCAGTACTTC.

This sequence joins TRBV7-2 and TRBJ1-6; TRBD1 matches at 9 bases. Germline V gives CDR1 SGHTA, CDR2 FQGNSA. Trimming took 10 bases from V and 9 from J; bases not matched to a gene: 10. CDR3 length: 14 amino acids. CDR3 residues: CATTTGTGSSPLHF. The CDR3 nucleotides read TGTGCCACAACCACCGGGACAGGGAGTTCACCCCTCCACTTT.

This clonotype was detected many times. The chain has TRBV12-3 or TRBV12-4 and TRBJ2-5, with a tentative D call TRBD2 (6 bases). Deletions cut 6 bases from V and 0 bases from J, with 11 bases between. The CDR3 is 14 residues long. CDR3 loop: CASRVGEDQETQYF. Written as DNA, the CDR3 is TGTGCCAGCAGGGTCGGGGAGGACCAAGAGACCCAGTACTTC.

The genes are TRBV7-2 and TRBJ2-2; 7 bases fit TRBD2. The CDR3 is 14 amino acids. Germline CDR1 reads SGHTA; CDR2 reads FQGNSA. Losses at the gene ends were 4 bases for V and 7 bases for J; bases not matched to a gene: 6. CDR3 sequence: CASSYGEGFGELFF. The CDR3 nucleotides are TGTGCCAGCAGCTACGGGGAGGGCTTCGGGGAGCTGTTTTTT.

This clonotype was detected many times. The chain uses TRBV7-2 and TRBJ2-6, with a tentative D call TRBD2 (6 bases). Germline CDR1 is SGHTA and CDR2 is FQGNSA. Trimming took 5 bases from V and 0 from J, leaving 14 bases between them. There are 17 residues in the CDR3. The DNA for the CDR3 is TGTGCCAGCAGCCCATACCCGCGGGACTCTGGGGCCAACGTCCTGACTTTC. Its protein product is CASSPYPRDSGANVLTF.

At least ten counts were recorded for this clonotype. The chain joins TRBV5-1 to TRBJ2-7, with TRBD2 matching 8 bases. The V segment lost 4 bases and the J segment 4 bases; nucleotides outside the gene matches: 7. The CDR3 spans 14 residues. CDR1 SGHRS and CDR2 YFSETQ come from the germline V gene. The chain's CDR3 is CASSPSGRLYEQYF. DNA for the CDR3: TGCGCCAGCAGCCCCAGCGGGAGACTTTACGAGCAGTACTTC.

CDR3 DNA: TGTGCCAGCAGACCGGGACAGGGGTGGCGGCAAGAGACCCAGTACTTC. Amino acids: CASRPGQGWRQETQYF. The V call is TRBV27, the J call TRBJ2-5, with TRBD1 identical over 10 bases. CDR3 size: 16 residues. The V gene's germline CDR1 is MNHEY and CDR2 SMNVEV (reference sequence). Germline trimming cut 6 bases from V and 2 bases from J; bases unmatched to any gene: 9.

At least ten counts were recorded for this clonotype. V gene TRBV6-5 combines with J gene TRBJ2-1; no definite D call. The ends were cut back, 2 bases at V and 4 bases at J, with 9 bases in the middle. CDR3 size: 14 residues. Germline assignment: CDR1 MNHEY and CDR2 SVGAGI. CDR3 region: CASSYDSAYNEQFF. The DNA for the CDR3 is TGTGCCAGCAGTTACGACTCGGCTTACAATGAGCAGTTCTTC.

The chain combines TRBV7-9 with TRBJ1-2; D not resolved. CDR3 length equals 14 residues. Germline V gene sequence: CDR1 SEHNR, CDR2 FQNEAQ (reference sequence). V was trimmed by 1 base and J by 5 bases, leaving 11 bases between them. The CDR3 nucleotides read TGTGCCAGCAGCTTAGAGAGGGCTACGTATGGCTACACCTTC. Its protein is CASSLERATYGYTF. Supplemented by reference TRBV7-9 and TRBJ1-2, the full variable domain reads DTGVSQNPRHKITKRGQNVTFRCDPISEHNRLYWYRQTLGQGPEFLTYFQNEAQLEKSRLLSDRFSAERPKGSFSTLEIQRTEQGDSAMYLCASSLERATYGYTFGSGTRLTVV.

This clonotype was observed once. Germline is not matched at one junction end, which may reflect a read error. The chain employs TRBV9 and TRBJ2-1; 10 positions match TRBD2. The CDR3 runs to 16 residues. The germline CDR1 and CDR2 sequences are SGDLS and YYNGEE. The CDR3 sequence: CASGVEASGSYNEQFF. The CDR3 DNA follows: TGTGCCAGCGGCGTAGAGGCTAGCGGGAGCTACAATGAGCAGTTCTTC.

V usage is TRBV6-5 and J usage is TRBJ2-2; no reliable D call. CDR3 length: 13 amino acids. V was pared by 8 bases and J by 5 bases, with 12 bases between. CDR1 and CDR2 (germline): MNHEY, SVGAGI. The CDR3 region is CASWRGRTGELFF. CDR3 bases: TGTGCCAGCTGGCGTGGTAGAACCGGGGAGCTGTTTTTT.

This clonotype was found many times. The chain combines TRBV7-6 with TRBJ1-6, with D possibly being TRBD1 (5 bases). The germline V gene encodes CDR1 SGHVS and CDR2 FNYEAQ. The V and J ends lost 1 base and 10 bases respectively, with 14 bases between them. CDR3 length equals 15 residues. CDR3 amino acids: CASSLGFGGSSPLHF. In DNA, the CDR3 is TGTGCCAGCAGCTTAGGGTTTGGGGGGTCCTCACCCCTCCACTTT.

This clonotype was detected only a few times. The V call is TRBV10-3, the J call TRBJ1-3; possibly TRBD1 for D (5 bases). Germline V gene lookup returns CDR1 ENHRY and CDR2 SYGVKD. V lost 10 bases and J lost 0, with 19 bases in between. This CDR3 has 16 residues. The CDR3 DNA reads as TGTGCCACCGCCCTGCGGGACGGGAGCTCTGGAAACACCATATATTTT. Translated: CATALRDGSSGNTIYF.

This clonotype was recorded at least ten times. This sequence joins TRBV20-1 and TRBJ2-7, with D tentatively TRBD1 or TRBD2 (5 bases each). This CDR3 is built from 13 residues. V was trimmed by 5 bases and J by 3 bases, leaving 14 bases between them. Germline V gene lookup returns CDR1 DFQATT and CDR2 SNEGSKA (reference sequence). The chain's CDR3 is CSAPPGHGYEQYF. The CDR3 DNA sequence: TGCAGTGCTCCGCCGGGGCATGGCTACGAGCAGTACTTC.

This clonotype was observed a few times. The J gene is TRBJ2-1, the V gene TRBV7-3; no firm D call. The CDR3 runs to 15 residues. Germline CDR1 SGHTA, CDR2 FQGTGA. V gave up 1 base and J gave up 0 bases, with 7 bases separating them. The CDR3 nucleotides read TGTGCCAGCAGCTTAAGGTCCGGCTCCTACAATGAGCAGTTCTTC. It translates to CASSLRSGSYNEQFF.

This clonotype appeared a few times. The CDR3 reads CASSVSAHYGYTF. The CDR3 DNA follows: TGTGCCAGCAGCGTGTCAGCTCACTATGGCTACACCTTC. The V and J genes are TRBV28 and TRBJ1-2; the D is unclear. V lost 6 bases and J 3 bases, leaving 11 bases between the germline ends. Germline V CDR1 and CDR2: MDHEN, SYDVKM. The length of the CDR3 is 13 residues.

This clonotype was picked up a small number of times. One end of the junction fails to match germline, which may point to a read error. CDR3 residues: CANSLGYRTTDTQYF. The CDR3 nucleotides read TGCGCCAACAGCTTGGGTTACAGGACCACAGATACACAGTATTTT. The chain uses TRBV5-1 and TRBJ2-3; D may be TRBD1 (5 bases). Looked up from germline, CDR1 is SGHRS and CDR2 is YFSETQ. The CDR3 has 15 amino acids.

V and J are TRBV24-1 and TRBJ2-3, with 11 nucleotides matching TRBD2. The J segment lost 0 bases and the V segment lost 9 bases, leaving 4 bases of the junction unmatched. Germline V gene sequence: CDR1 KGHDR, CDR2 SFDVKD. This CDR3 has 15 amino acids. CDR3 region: CATSSGGTSTDTQYF. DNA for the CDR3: TGTGCCACCTCTAGCGGGGGGACTAGCACAGATACGCAGTATTTT.

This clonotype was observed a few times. CDR3 coding DNA: TGTGCCAGCAGCGCTCTACCCGGGACACTTATCTCAGGCTACACCTTC. As protein: CASSALPGTLISGYTF. The V call is TRBV9, the J call TRBJ1-2; perhaps TRBD1 as D (6 bases). Germline CDR1 is SGDLS and CDR2 is YYNGEE. The CDR3 is 16 amino acids. The V end lost 3 bases, the J end lost 8 bases, and 23 bases lay between the germline ends.